This T cell receptor (beta chain) was sequenced in a study of identical twins. Findings and limits, study-wide: Insertions were reduced in abundant cord blood beta clonotypes but not in memory repertoires. Within monozygotic twins, out-of-frame TCR alpha sharing was underestimated by the models. Possibly, invariant MAIT and iNKT cells partly confounded zero-insertion analyses.

A universal primer site came from template switching; cDNA carried unique molecular identifiers. Each CDR3 protein is one row after TCRdb ran MiXCR on the 5' RACE reads. The sample gives around 300,000 distinct CDR3 sequences, less than 9% of which show up once; more than 2% is in the top ten. Deletions cut 1 base from V and 0 bases from J, with 10 bases between. The CDR3 contains 15 residues. Germline CDR1 MNHNS, CDR2 SASEGT. In this sample, this clonotype turned up many times. The antigen is undetermined. In addition, the sample was reused for a study of yellow fever vaccine responses in identical twins.

The sequenced material came from memory (CD45RO+) T cells sorted from blood. The chain combines TRBV6-1 with TRBJ2-7; D is perhaps TRBD1 (5 bases). This clonotype was sampled from a young woman in good health. The CDR3 loop reads CASSEETASSYEQYF. As DNA, the CDR3 is TGTGCCAGCAGTGAAGAGACAGCTAGCTCCTACGAGCAGTACTTC.